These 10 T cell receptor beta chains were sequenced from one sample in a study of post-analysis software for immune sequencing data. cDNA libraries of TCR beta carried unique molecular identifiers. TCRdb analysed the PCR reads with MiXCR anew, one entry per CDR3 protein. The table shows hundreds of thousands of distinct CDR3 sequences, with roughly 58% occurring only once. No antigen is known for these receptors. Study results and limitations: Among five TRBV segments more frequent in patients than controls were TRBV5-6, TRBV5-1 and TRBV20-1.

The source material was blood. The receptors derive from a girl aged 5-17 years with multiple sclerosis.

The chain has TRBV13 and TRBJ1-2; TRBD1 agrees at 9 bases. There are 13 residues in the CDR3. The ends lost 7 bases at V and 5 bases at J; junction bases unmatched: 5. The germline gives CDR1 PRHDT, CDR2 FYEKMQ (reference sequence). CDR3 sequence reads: CASTGTGLYGYTF. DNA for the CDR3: TGTGCCAGCACCGGGACAGGGCTTTATGGCTACACCTTC.

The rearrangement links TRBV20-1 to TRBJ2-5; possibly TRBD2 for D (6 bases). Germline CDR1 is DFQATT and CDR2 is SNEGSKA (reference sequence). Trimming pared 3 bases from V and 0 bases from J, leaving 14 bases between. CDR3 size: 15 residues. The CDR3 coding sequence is TGCAGTGCTAGTGGACTATCGTCCGACCAAGAGACCCAGTACTTC. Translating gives CSASGLSSDQETQYF.

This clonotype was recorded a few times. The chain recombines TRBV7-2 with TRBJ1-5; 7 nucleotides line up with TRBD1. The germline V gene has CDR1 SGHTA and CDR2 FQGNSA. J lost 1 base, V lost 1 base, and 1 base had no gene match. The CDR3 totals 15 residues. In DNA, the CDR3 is TGTGCCAGCAGCTTAGGGGGACAGAGCAATCAGCCCCAGCATTTT. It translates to CASSLGGQSNQPQHF.

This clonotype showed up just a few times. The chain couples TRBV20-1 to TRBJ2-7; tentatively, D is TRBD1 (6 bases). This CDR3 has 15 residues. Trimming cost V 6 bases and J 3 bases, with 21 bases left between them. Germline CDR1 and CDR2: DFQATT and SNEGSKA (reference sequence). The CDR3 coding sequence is TGCAGTGCAACTCCTAGGACAGCCTCAGACTACGAGCAGTACTTC. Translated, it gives CSATPRTASDYEQYF.

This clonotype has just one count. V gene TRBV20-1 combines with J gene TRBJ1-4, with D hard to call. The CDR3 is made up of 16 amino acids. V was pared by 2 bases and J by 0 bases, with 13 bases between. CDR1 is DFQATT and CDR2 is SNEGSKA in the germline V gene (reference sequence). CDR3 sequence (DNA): TGCAGTGCTAGACCTCGCGGGCACGCAACTAATGAAAAACTGTTTTTT. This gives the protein CSARPRGHATNEKLFF.

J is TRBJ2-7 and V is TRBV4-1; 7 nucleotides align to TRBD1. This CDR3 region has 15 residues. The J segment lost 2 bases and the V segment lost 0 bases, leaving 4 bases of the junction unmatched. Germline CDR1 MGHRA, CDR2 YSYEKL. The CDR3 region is CASSQDFGTAYEQYF. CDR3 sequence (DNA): TGCGCCAGCAGCCAAGATTTCGGGACAGCCTACGAGCAGTACTTC.

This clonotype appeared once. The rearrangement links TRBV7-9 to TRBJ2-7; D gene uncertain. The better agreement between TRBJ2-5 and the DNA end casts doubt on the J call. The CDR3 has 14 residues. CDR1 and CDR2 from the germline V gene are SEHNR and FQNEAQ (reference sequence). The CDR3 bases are TGTGCCAGCAGCTTAGACACAGTCCAAAGGACCCAGTACTTC. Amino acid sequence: CASSLDTVQRTQYF.

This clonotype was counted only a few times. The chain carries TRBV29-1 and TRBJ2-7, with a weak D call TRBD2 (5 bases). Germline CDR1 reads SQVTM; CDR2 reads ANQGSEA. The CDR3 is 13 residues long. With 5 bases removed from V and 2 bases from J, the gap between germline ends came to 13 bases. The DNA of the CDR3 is TGCAGCGTTTGGCCGGGGAAGGCCTACGAGCAGTACTTC. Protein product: CSVWPGKAYEQYF.

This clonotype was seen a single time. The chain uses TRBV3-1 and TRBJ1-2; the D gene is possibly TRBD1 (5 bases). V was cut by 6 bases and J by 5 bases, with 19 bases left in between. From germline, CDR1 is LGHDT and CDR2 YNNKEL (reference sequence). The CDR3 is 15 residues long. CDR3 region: CASSGRGPNIYGYTF. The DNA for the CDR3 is TGTGCCAGCAGTGGGAGGGGACCGAATATTTATGGCTACACCTTC.

Here the CDR3 reads CASSKLRTAEQYF. In DNA form, the CDR3 reads TGTGCCAGCAGTAAATTGAGAACAGCCGAGCAGTACTTC. This chain connects TRBV3-1 to TRBJ2-7; D not certain. The V gene's germline CDR1 is LGHDT and CDR2 YNNKEL (reference sequence). Deletions cut 6 bases from V and 6 bases from J, with 15 bases between. The CDR3 extends over 13 amino acids.